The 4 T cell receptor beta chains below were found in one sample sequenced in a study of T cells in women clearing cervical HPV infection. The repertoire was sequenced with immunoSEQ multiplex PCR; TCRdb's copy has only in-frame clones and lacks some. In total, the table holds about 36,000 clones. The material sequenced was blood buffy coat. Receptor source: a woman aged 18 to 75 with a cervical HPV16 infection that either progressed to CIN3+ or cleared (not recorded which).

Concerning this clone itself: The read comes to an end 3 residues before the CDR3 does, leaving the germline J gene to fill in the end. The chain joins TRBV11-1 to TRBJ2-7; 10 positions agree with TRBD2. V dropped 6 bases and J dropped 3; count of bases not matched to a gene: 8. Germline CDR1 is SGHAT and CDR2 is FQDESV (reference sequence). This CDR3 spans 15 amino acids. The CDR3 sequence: CASRDSSGSIYEQYF. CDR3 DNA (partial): TGTGCCAGCAGGGACTCTAGCGGGAGTATCTACGAG.

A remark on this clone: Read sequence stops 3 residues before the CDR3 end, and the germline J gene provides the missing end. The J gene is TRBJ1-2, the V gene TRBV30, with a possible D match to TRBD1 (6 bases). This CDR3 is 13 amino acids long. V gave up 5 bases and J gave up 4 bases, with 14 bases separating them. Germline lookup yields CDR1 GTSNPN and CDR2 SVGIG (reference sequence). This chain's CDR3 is CAWSEDSFYGYTF. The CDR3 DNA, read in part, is TGTGCCTGGTCCGAGGACAGCTTCTATGGC. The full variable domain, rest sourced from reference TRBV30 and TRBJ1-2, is SQTIHQWPATLVQPVGSPLSLECTVEGTSNPNLYWYRQAAGRGLQLLFYSVGIGQISSEVPQNLSASRPQDRQFILSSKKLLLSDSGFYLCAWSEDSFYGYTFGSGTRLTVV.

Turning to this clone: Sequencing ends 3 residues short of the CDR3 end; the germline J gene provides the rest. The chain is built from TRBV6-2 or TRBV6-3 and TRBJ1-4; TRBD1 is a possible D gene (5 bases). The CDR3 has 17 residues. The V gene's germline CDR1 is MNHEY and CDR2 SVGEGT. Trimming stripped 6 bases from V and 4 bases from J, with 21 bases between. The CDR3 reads CASRKYLLRGDNEKLFF. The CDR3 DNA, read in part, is TGTGCCAGCAGAAAATACCTTTTAAGAGGGGATAATGAAAAA.

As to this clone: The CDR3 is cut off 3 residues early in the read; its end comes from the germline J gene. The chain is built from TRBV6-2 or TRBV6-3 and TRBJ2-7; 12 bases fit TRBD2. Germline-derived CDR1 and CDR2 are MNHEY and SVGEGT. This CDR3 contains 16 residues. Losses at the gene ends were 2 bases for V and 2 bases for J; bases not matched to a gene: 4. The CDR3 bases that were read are TGTGCCAGCAGTTACCCAACTAGCGGGAGGCCCTACGAG. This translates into CASSYPTSGRPYE. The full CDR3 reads CASSYPTSGRPYEQYF.